This TCR beta chain originates from a study of blood T cell repertoires in COVID-19. Across the whole study: Samples taken during acute and convalescent COVID-19 were collected in the United States, Italy and Spain.

Per the study methods: Scientists estimated how many nucleated cells there were by amplifying reference gene primers. The assay was immunoSEQ multiplex PCR, and TCRdb's table has in-frame clones only and misses some. The D gene and trimming were derived from the DNA, and the V and J assignments and clone size from that table. The sample has 90,000 to 120,000 clones, around 66% seen once. V was pared by 9 bases and J by 3 bases, with 3 bases of the junction left unmatched. This CDR3 spans 13 amino acids. Germline V lookup: CDR1 ENHRY, CDR2 SYGVKD. The origin of this receptor is a man older than 75 with acute or convalescent COVID-19. The specimen was peripheral blood. The chain joins TRBV10-3 to TRBJ1-1; 11 bases agree with TRBD1. The CDR3: CAIRDRGDTEAFF. The CDR3 DNA reads as TGTGCCATACGGGACAGGGGGGACACTGAAGCTTTCTTT.